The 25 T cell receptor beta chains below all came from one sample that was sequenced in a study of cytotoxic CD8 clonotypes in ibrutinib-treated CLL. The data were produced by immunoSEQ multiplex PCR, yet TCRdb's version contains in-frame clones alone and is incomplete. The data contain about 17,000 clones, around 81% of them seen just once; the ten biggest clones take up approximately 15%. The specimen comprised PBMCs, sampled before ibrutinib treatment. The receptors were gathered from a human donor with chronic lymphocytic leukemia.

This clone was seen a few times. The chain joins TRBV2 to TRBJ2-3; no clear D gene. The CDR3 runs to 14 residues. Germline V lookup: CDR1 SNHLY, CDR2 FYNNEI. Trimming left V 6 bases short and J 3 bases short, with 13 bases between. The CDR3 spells CASRLAPQTDTQYF. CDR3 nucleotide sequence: TGTGCCAGCAGACTTGCCCCTCAGACAGATACGCAGTATTTT.

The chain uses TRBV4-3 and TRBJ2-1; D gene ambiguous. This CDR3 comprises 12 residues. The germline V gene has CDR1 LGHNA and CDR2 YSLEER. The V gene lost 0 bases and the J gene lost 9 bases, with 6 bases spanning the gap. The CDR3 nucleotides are TGCGCCAGCAGCCAAGATCTGAGTGAGCAGTTCTTC. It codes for CASSQDLSEQFF.

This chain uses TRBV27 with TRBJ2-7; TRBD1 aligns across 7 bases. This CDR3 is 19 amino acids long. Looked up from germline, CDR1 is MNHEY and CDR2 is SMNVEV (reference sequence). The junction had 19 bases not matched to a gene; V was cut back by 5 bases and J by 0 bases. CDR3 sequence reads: CASSTSRDSVLRSSYEQYF. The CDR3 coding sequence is TGTGCCAGCAGTACCTCTCGGGACAGCGTTTTAAGGAGCTCCTACGAGCAGTACTTC.

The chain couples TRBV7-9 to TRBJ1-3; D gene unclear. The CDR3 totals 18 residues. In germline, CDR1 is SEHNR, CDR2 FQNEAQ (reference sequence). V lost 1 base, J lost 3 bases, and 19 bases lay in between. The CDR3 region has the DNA TGTGCCAGCAGCTTAGTTTTTGACCCGGACTTGCATGGAAACACCATATATTTT. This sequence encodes CASSLVFDPDLHGNTIYF.

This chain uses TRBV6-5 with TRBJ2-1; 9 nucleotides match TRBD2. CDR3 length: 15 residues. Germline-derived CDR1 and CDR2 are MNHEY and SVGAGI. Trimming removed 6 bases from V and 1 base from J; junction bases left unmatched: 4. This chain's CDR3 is CASSLSGSSYNEQFF. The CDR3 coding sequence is TGTGCCAGCAGCCTTAGCGGGAGTTCCTACAATGAGCAGTTCTTC.

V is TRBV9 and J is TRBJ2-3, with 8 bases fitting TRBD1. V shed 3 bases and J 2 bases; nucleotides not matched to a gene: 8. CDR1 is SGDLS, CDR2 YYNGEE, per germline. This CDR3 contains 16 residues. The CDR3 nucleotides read TGTGCCAGCAGCGCCCGAGGACAGGGTAACACAGATACGCAGTATTTT. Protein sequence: CASSARGQGNTDTQYF.

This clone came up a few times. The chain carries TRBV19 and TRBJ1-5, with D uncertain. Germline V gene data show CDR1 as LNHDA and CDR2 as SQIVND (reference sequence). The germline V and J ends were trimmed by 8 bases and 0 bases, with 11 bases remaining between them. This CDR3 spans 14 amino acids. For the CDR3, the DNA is TGTGCCAGTTCTTTCAGGAATAGCAATCAGCCCCAGCATTTT. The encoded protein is CASSFRNSNQPQHF. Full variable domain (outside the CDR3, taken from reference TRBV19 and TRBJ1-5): DGGITQSPKYLFRKEGQNVTLSCEQNLNHDAMYWYRQDPGQGLRLIYYSQIVNDFQKGDIAEGYSVSREKKESFPLTVTSAQKNPTAFYLCASSFRNSNQPQHFGDGTRLSIL.

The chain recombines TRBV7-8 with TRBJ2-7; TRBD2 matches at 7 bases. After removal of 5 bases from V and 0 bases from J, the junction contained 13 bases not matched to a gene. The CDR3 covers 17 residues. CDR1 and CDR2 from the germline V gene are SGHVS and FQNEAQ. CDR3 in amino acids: CASSPYGSGNPSYEQYF. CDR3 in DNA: TGTGCCAGCAGCCCCTACGGAAGCGGGAACCCCTCCTACGAGCAGTACTTC. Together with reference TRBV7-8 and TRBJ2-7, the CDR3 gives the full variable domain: GAGVSQSPRYKVAKRGQDVALRCDPISGHVSLFWYQQALGQGPEFLTYFQNEAQLDKSGLPSDRFFAERPEGSVSTLKIQRTQQEDSAVYLCASSPYGSGNPSYEQYFGPGTRLTVT.

CDR3 bases: TGTGCCAGTAGTATAATAGCAGGGGCCATGGCCCTCGGAGATACGCAGTATTTT. It yields the protein CASSIIAGAMALGDTQYF. The rearrangement links TRBV19 to TRBJ2-3; perhaps TRBD1 as D (6 bases). V was clipped by 2 bases and J by 5 bases, with 23 bases between them. Germline V lookup: CDR1 LNHDA, CDR2 SQIVND (reference sequence). This CDR3 is 18 amino acids long.

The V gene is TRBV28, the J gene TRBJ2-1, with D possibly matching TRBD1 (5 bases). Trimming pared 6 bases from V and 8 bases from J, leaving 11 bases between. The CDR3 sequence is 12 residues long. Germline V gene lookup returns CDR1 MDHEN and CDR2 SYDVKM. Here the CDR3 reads CASSRLGDEQFF. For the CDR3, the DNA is TGTGCCAGCAGCCGTCTAGGGGATGAGCAGTTCTTC.

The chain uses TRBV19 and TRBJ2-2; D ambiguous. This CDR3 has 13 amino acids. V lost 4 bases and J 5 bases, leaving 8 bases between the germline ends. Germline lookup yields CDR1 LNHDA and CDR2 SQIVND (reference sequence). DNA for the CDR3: TGTGCCAGTAGTAAACTTGGAACCGGGGAGCTGTTTTTT. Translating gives CASSKLGTGELFF. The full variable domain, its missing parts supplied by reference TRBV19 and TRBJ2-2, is DGGITQSPKYLFRKEGQNVTLSCEQNLNHDAMYWYRQDPGQGLRLIYYSQIVNDFQKGDIAEGYSVSREKKESFPLTVTSAQKNPTAFYLCASSKLGTGELFFGEGSRLTVL.

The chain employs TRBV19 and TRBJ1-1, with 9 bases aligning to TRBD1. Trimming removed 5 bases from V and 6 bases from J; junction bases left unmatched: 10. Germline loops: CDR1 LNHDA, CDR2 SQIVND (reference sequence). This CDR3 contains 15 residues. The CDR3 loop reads CASSSGGQGLPEAFF. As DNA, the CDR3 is TGTGCCAGTAGTTCGGGGGGACAGGGTCTCCCTGAAGCTTTCTTT.

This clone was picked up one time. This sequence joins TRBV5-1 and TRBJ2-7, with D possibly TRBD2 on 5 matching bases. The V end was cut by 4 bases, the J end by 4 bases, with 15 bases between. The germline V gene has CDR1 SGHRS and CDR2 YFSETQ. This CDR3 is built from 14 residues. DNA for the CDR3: TGCGCCAGCAGCCCCGGACTTAGTGGGTACGAGCAGTACTTC. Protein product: CASSPGLSGYEQYF.

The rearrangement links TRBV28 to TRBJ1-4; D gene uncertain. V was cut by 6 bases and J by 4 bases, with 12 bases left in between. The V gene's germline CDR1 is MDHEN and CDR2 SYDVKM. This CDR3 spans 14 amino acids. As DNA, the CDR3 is TGTGCCAGCAGCCTGGTTCAATTTAATGAAAAACTGTTTTTT. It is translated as CASSLVQFNEKLFF.

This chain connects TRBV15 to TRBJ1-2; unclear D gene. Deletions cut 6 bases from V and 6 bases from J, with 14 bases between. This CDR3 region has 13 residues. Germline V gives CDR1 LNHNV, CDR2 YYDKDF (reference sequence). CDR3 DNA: TGTGCCACCAGTGTGTATCGTGACGATGGCTACACCTTC. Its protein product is CATSVYRDDGYTF.

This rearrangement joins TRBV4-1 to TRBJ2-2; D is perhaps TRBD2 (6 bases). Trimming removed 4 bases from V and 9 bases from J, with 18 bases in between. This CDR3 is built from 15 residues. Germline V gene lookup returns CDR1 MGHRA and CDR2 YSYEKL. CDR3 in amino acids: CASSPEVAGPRELFF. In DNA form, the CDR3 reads TGCGCCAGCAGCCCCGAGGTGGCGGGGCCAAGGGAGCTGTTTTTT.

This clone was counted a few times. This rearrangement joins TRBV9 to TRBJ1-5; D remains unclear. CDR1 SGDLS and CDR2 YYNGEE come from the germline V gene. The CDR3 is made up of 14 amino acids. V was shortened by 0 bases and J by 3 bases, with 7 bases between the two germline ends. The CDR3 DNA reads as TGTGCCAGCAGCGTAGACGGGATCAATCAGCCCCAGCATTTT. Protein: CASSVDGINQPQHF.

The chain's CDR3 is CAISGGGADTQYF. The DNA of the CDR3 is TGTGCCATCAGTGGGGGAGGTGCAGATACGCAGTATTTT. The chain joins TRBV10-3 to TRBJ2-3; TRBD2 might be the D (6 bases). The germline V gene encodes CDR1 ENHRY and CDR2 SYGVKD. The V end was cut by 4 bases, the J end by 4 bases, with 9 bases between. CDR3 length: 13 amino acids.

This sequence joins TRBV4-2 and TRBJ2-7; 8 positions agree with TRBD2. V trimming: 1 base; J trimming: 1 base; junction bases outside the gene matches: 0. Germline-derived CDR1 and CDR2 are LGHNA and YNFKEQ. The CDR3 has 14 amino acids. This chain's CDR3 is CASSQASGSYEQYF. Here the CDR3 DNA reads TGTGCCAGCAGCCAAGCTAGCGGGTCCTACGAGCAGTACTTC.

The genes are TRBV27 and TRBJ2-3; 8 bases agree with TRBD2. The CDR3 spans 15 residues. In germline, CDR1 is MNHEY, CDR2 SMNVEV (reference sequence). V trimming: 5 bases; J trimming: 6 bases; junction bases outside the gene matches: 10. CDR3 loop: CASSIFWTSIDTQYF. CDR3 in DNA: TGTGCCAGCAGTATCTTTTGGACTAGCATCGATACGCAGTATTTT.

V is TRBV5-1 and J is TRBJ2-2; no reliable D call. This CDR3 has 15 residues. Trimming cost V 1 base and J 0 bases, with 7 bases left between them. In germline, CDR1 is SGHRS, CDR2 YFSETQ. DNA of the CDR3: TGCGCCAGCAGCTTGATGGGATCGAACACCGGGGAGCTGTTTTTT. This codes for CASSLMGSNTGELFF.

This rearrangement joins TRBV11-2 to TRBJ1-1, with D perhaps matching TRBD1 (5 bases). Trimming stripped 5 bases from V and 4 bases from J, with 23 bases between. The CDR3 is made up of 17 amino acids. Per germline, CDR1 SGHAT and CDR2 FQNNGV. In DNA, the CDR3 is TGTGCCAGCAGCACCCCAAGGGCAGGGTTTTTGTCCACTGAAGCTTTCTTT. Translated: CASSTPRAGFLSTEAFF.

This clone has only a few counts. CDR3 loop: CASRDRQTSGRAVGYSTDTQYF. The CDR3 DNA sequence: TGTGCCAGCAGAGACCGACAGACTAGCGGGAGGGCCGTGGGGTATAGCACAGATACGCAGTATTTT. The chain has TRBV6-4 and TRBJ2-3; 14 bases line up with TRBD2. The CDR3 runs 22 residues. In germline, CDR1 is MRHNA, CDR2 SNTAGT. The ends lost 6 bases at V and 0 bases at J; junction bases unmatched: 20.

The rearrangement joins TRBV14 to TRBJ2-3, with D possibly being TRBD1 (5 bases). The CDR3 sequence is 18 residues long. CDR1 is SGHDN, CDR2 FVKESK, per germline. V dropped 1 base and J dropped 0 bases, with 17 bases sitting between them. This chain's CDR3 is CASSQVPMTDPSTDTQYF. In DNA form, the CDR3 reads TGTGCCAGCAGCCAAGTCCCTATGACAGACCCTAGCACAGATACGCAGTATTTT.

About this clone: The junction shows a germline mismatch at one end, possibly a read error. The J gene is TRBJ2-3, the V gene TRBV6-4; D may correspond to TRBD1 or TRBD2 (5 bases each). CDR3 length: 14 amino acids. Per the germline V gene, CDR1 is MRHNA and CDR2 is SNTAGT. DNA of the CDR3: TGTGCCAGCAGCCCGGGACCCAGCACGGATACGCAGTATTTT. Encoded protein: CASSPGPSTDTQYF.